This T cell receptor (beta chain) originates from a study of CD8 T cells in Susac syndrome. RNA, at about 0.45 to 1 ug, was reverse transcribed with random hexamers. One entry per CDR3 protein, called by TCRdb with MiXCR from the immunoSEQ multiplex PCR reads. The sample shows 140,000 to 150,000 distinct CDR3 sequences, roughly 94% of them seen only once. With 4 bases removed from V and 7 bases from J, the gap between germline ends came to 5 bases. This CDR3 is 11 amino acids long. CDR1 is MDHEN, CDR2 SYDVKM, per germline. This rearrangement joins TRBV28 to TRBJ1-5; D gene ambiguous. Material for sequencing was CD4+ T cells from PBMCs. The receptor was isolated from a human donor in good health. The CDR3 sequence: CASSSPQPQHF. The DNA for the CDR3 is TGTGCCAGCAGTTCTCCCCAGCCCCAGCATTTT.